This passage covers 25 T cell receptor beta chains from one sample sequenced in a study of neurological immune-mediated disorders. TCRdb called the 5' RACE reads again in MiXCR, with one record for every CDR3 protein. This table holds fewer than 30,000 distinct CDR3 sequences, roughly 21% found once. Sample: PBMCs. These TCRs come from a woman aged 60-75 years in good health.

At least ten counts were recorded for this clonotype. The chain links TRBV20-1 to TRBJ1-2; no clear D gene. V gave up 0 bases and J gave up 6 bases, with 23 bases separating them. CDR3 length: 17 amino acids. CDR1 and CDR2 (germline): DFQATT, SNEGSKA (reference sequence). Here the CDR3 DNA reads TGCAGTGCTAGAGACCGGGGATTGGTCGGGATAGCTCATGGCTACACCTTC. It yields the protein CSARDRGLVGIAHGYTF.

This clonotype was counted at least ten times. The chain couples TRBV6-5 to TRBJ1-1, with 7 bases lining up with TRBD1. V was pared by 5 bases and J by 10 bases, with 13 bases of the junction left unmatched. The CDR3 extends over 14 amino acids. From germline, CDR1 is MNHEY and CDR2 SVGAGI. The CDR3 nucleotides are TGTGCCAGCAGTCCGGGACAGAGTATATTTGGAGCTTTCTTT. Its translation: CASSPGQSIFGAFF.

The CDR3 protein is CASSQDPPVTEAFF. CDR3 in DNA: TGTGCCAGCAGCCAAGATCCTCCCGTAACTGAAGCTTTCTTT. The chain recombines TRBV4-2 with TRBJ1-1; D is ambiguous. This CDR3 has 14 amino acids. V shed 0 bases and J shed 5 bases, with 10 bases lying between them. Germline CDR1 and CDR2: LGHNA and YNFKEQ.

At least ten counts were recorded for this clonotype. The rearrangement joins TRBV5-1 to TRBJ1-4, with TRBD1 matching over 8 bases. From germline, CDR1 is SGHRS and CDR2 YFSETQ. The CDR3 has 15 residues. V shed 4 bases and J 7 bases; nucleotides not matched to a gene: 9. CDR3 sequence: CASSTGTGRVEKLFF. In DNA form, the CDR3 reads TGCGCCAGCAGCACCGGGACAGGCAGGGTTGAAAAACTGTTTTTT.

The table lists this clonotype with many counts. The CDR3 sequence is CASRAGTLTYEQYF. CDR3 nucleotide sequence: TGCGCCAGCAGGGCGGGGACTCTGACCTACGAGCAGTACTTC. This chain joins TRBV5-1 and TRBJ2-7; D possibly corresponds to TRBD2 (6 bases). The CDR3 contains 14 residues. Deletions cut 5 bases from V and 2 bases from J, with 14 bases between. Germline loops: CDR1 SGHRS, CDR2 YFSETQ. Looking up the rest from reference TRBV5-1 and TRBJ2-7 gives the full variable domain: KAGVTQTPRYLIKTRGQQVTLSCSPISGHRSVSWYQQTPGQGLQFLFEYFSETQRNKGNFPGRFSGRQFSNSRSEMNVSTLELGDSALYLCASRAGTLTYEQYFGPGTRLTVT.

CDR3 loop: CASSVEGRGTYGYTF. The CDR3 DNA reads as TGTGCCAGCAGCGTAGAGGGCAGGGGGACCTATGGCTACACCTTC. This sequence joins TRBV9 and TRBJ1-2, with 7 bases that match TRBD1. The V segment lost 0 bases and the J segment 4 bases; nucleotides outside the gene matches: 6. There are 15 residues in the CDR3. Germline V CDR1 and CDR2: SGDLS, YYNGEE.

This clonotype was counted many times. The chain combines TRBV20-1 with TRBJ1-6, with D possibly matching TRBD1 (5 bases). V dropped 5 bases and J dropped 6 bases, with 11 bases sitting between them. Per the germline V gene, CDR1 is DFQATT and CDR2 is SNEGSKA (reference sequence). This CDR3 has 13 amino acids. This chain's CDR3 is CSASPGLNSPLHF. CDR3 sequence (DNA): TGCAGTGCTTCTCCGGGGCTTAATTCACCCCTCCACTTT.

This clonotype has at least ten counts. The chain recombines TRBV7-9 with TRBJ2-3, with D unresolved. CDR1 is SEHNR, CDR2 FQNEAQ, per germline (reference sequence). The CDR3 has 14 amino acids. Trimming stripped 1 base from V and 5 bases from J, with 10 bases between. The CDR3 sequence: CASSLGPWGDTQYF. CDR3 DNA sequence: TGTGCCAGCAGCTTAGGCCCCTGGGGAGATACGCAGTATTTT.

This clonotype was recorded only once. The chain carries TRBV29-1 and TRBJ1-3; tentative D call: TRBD1 (5 bases). Trimming left V 7 bases short and J 1 base short, with 11 bases between. CDR1 and CDR2 (germline): SQVTM, ANQGSEA. The CDR3 runs 13 residues. CDR3 nucleotide sequence: TGCAGCGGGCAGGGTCAATCTGGAAACACCATATATTTT. Its protein is CSGQGQSGNTIYF.

This clonotype was observed many times. The rearrangement joins TRBV20-1 to TRBJ2-3; 9 nucleotides match TRBD1. V was pared by 8 bases and J by 0 bases, with 12 bases of the junction left unmatched. The CDR3 length is 16 residues. Germline values: CDR1 DFQATT, CDR2 SNEGSKA (reference sequence). CDR3 DNA sequence: TGCAGTAATCGACGGACAGGGGAAAAGAGCACAGATACGCAGTATTTT. Its protein product is CSNRRTGEKSTDTQYF.

The sample holds a few counts of this clonotype. This rearrangement joins TRBV6-2 or TRBV6-3 to TRBJ2-6; maybe TRBD2 (6 bases). V lost 6 bases and J 1 base, leaving 10 bases between the germline ends. The CDR3 contains 15 residues. Germline values: CDR1 MNHEY, CDR2 SVGEGT. CDR3 protein: CASREGRSGANVLTF. In nucleotides, the CDR3 is TGTGCCAGCAGAGAAGGGAGGTCTGGGGCCAACGTCCTGACTTTC.

The chain couples TRBV5-1 to TRBJ2-2; possible D gene TRBD2, 6 bases. V lost 1 base and J lost 0, with 10 bases in between. There are 16 residues in the CDR3. Germline V gene lookup returns CDR1 SGHRS and CDR2 YFSETQ. The CDR3, as DNA: TGCGCCAGCAGCTTGAGAGGGGACTCGAACACCGGGGAGCTGTTTTTT. Its protein is CASSLRGDSNTGELFF.

This clonotype has at least ten counts. CDR3 sequence: CASTQGGGGTDTQYF. The CDR3 nucleotides are TGTGCCAGCACCCAAGGAGGCGGGGGCACAGATACGCAGTATTTT. This rearrangement joins TRBV6-5 to TRBJ2-3; tentative D call: TRBD2 (6 bases). V was shortened by 7 bases and J by 1 base, with 15 bases between the two germline ends. The CDR3 consists of 15 residues. CDR1 MNHEY and CDR2 SVGAGI come from the germline V gene.

This clonotype occurred a few times. The chain has TRBV3-1 and TRBJ2-7; D is perhaps TRBD1 or TRBD2 (5 bases each). Trimming shortened V by 4 bases and J by 0 bases, and 13 bases separated the two germline ends. The CDR3 sequence is 15 residues long. The germline V gene has CDR1 LGHDT and CDR2 YNNKEL (reference sequence). The CDR3 nucleotides are TGTGCCAGCAGCCGTTCGGGACGCTCCTCCTACGAGCAGTACTTC. This gives the protein CASSRSGRSSYEQYF.

The J gene is TRBJ1-5, the V gene TRBV3-1, with TRBD1 matching over 10 bases. The CDR3 sequence is 15 residues long. The V segment lost 7 bases and the J segment 7 bases; nucleotides outside the gene matches: 10. From germline, CDR1 is LGHDT and CDR2 YNNKEL (reference sequence). CDR3 nucleotides: TGTGCCAGCATCCCTGGGACAGGGGATTGCCAGCCCCAGCATTTT. This translates into CASIPGTGDCQPQHF.

This clonotype was seen at least ten times. The V gene is TRBV5-1, the J gene TRBJ2-6; 8 nucleotides line up with TRBD2. The CDR3 has 17 residues. The V segment lost 3 bases and the J segment 0 bases; nucleotides outside the gene matches: 5. Germline V lookup: CDR1 SGHRS, CDR2 YFSETQ. The CDR3 reads CASSSTSASSGANVLTF. The DNA of the CDR3 is TGCGCCAGCAGCTCGACTAGCGCAAGCTCTGGGGCCAACGTCCTGACTTTC.

At least ten counts were recorded for this clonotype. This chain uses TRBV6-2 or TRBV6-3 with TRBJ2-7, with no clear D. Germline V gives CDR1 MNHEY, CDR2 SVGEGT. Trimming took off 6 bases at V and 3 bases at J, with 9 bases between the two ends. The CDR3 spans 12 residues. CDR3 coding DNA: TGTGCCAGCAGCGTGAGCAGCTACGAGCAGTACTTC. It codes for CASSVSSYEQYF.

This clonotype was detected ten times or more. In DNA form, the CDR3 reads TGTGCCAGCAGTTACAGCTGGGAGCAGTACTTC. Amino acid sequence: CASSYSWEQYF. The chain joins TRBV6-2 or TRBV6-3 to TRBJ2-7; D gene unclear. The CDR3 length is 11 residues. The germline gives CDR1 MNHEY, CDR2 SVGEGT. V was cut by 2 bases and J by 7 bases, with 6 bases left in between.

The chain combines TRBV20-1 with TRBJ2-4; 10 nucleotides line up with TRBD1. J gave up 0 bases and V 5 bases, and 1 base lay outside the gene matches. This CDR3 is 14 amino acids long. Germline CDR1 reads DFQATT; CDR2 reads SNEGSKA (reference sequence). CDR3 loop: CSAGQGVAKNIQYF. As DNA, the CDR3 is TGCAGTGCTGGACAGGGGGTAGCCAAAAACATTCAGTACTTC.

This clonotype was observed at least ten times. The V gene is TRBV6-5, the J gene TRBJ2-2; D gene uncertain. CDR1 is MNHEY and CDR2 is SVGAGI in the germline V gene. The V end lost 0 bases, the J end lost 6 bases, and 2 bases lay between the germline ends. The CDR3 totals 12 residues. CDR3 in DNA: TGTGCCAGCAGTTACTCGGCCGGGGAGCTGTTTTTT. This translates into CASSYSAGELFF.

The chain recombines TRBV5-1 with TRBJ2-6; D gene uncertain. V lost 0 bases and J 0 bases, leaving 1 base between the germline ends. The CDR3 runs to 14 residues. Germline-derived CDR1 and CDR2 are SGHRS and YFSETQ. The CDR3 here is CASSLGSGANVLTF. The DNA of the CDR3 is TGCGCCAGCAGCTTGGGCTCTGGGGCCAACGTCCTGACTTTC.

This rearrangement joins TRBV7-3 to TRBJ2-1, with 10 bases that match TRBD2. The CDR3 is 16 residues long. The junction had 8 bases not matched to a gene; V was cut back by 7 bases and J by 2 bases. Germline V gives CDR1 SGHTA, CDR2 FQGTGA. In DNA form, the CDR3 reads TGTGCCAGCAAAGCGGGGGGGCAGGGGACCTACAATGAGCAGTTCTTC. Protein sequence: CASKAGGQGTYNEQFF.

This clonotype came up many times. The chain links TRBV5-6 to TRBJ2-6; D is possibly TRBD2 (6 bases). Trimming removed 2 bases at V and 2 bases at J, with 8 bases between. Germline V gene lookup returns CDR1 SGHDT and CDR2 YYEEEE. The CDR3 contains 15 residues. CDR3 residues: CASSLGGTGANVLTF. CDR3 sequence (DNA): TGTGCCAGCAGCTTAGGAGGGACTGGGGCCAACGTCCTGACTTTC. The complete variable domain, with remaining parts taken from reference TRBV5-6 and TRBJ2-6, reads DAGVTQSPTHLIKTRGQQVTLRCSPKSGHDTVSWYQQALGQGPQFIFQYYEEEERQRGNFPDRFSGHQFPNYSSELNVNALLLGDSALYLCASSLGGTGANVLTFGAGSRLTVL.

This clonotype showed up many times. V gene TRBV15 combines with J gene TRBJ2-7; 9 nucleotides align to TRBD1. The CDR3 length is 15 residues. Trimming removed 1 base from V and 3 bases from J; junction bases left unmatched: 4. Germline V gives CDR1 LNHNV, CDR2 YYDKDF (reference sequence). DNA of the CDR3: TGTGCCACCAGCAGAGCGACAGGGGGAATCTACGAGCAGTACTTC. Protein product: CATSRATGGIYEQYF.

The chain has TRBV5-1 and TRBJ2-2, with TRBD1 identical over 7 bases. V lost 5 bases to trimming and J lost 2 bases; unmatched junction nucleotides: 6. Germline assignment: CDR1 SGHRS and CDR2 YFSETQ. The CDR3 is 15 residues long. The CDR3 region is CASRRDSFNTGELFF. The CDR3 DNA reads as TGCGCCAGCAGACGGGACAGTTTTAACACCGGGGAGCTGTTTTTT.